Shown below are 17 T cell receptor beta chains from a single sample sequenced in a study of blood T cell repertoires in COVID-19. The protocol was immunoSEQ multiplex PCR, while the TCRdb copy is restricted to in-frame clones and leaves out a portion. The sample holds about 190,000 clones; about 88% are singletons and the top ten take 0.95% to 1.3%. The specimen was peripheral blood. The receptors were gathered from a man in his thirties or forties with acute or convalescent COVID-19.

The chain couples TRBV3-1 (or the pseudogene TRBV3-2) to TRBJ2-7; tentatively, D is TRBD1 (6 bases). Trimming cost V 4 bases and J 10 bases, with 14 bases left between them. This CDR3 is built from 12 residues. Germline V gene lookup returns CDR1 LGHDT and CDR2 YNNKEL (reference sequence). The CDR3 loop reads CASSPGDNRQYF. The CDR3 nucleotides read TGTGCCAGCAGCCCCGGGGACAACCGACAGTACTTC.

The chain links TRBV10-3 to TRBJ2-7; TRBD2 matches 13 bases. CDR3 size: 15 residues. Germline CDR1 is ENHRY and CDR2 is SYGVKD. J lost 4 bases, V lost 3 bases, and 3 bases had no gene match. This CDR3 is CAISEPGLAGYEQYF. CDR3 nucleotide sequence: TGTGCCATCAGTGAACCGGGACTAGCGGGATACGAGCAGTACTTC.

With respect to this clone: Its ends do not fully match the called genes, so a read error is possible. The CDR3 DNA sequence: TGTGCCAGCAGTTACAGGGGGAACGCCGGGGAGCTGTTTTTT. Protein product: CASSYRGNAGELFF. This sequence joins TRBV6-2 or TRBV6-3 and TRBJ2-2; maybe TRBD1 (6 bases). CDR3 size: 14 residues. The V gene's germline CDR1 is MNHEY and CDR2 SVGEGT.

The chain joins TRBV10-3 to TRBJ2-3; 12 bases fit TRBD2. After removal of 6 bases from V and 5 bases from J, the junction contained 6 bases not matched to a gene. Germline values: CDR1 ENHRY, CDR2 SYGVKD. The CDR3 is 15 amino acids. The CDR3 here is CAIRPTSGSLDTQYF. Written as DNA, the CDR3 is TGTGCCATCAGACCGACTAGCGGGAGCCTAGATACGCAGTATTTT.

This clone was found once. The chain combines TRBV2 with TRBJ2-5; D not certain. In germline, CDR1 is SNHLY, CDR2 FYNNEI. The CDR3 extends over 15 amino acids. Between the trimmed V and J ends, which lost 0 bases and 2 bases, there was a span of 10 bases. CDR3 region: CASSEAMGSQETQYF. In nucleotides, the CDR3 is TGTGCCAGCAGTGAAGCAATGGGCAGTCAAGAGACCCAGTACTTC.

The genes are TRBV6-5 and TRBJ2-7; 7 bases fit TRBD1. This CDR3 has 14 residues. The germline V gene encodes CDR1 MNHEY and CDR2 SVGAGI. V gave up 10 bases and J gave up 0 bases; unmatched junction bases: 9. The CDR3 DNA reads TGTGCCACCCAAGTTGGGGACAGCTCCTACGAGCAGTACTTC. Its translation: CATQVGDSSYEQYF.

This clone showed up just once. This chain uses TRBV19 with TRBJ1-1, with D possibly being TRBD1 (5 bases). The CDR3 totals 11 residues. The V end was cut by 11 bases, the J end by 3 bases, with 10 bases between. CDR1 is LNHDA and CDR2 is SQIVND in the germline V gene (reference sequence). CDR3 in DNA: TGTGCCGCGGGGGGATACACTGAAGCTTTCTTT. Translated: CAAGGYTEAFF. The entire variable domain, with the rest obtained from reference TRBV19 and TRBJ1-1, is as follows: DGGITQSPKYLFRKEGQNVTLSCEQNLNHDAMYWYRQDPGQGLRLIYYSQIVNDFQKGDIAEGYSVSREKKESFPLTVTSAQKNPTAFYLCAAGGYTEAFFGQGTRLTVV.

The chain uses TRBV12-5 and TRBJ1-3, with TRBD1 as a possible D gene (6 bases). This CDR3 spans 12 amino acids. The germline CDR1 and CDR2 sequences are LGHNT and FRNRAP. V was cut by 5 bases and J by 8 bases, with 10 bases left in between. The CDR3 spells CASGLEGDTIYF. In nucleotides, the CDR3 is TGTGCTAGTGGTCTGGAGGGGGACACCATATATTTT.

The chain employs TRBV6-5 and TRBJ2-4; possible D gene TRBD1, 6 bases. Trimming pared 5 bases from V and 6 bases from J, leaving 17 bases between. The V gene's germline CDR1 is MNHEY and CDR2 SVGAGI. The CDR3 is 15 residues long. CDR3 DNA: TGTGCCAGCAGTCTCTCCGGGCAGGGGATAAACATTCAGTACTTC. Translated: CASSLSGQGINIQYF.

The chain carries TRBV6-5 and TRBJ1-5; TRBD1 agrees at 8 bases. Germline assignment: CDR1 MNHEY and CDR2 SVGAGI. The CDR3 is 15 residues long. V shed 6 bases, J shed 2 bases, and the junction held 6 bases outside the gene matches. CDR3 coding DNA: TGTGCCAGCAGGAGGGGGACAGGCGGCAATCAGCCCCAGCATTTT. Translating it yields CASRRGTGGNQPQHF.

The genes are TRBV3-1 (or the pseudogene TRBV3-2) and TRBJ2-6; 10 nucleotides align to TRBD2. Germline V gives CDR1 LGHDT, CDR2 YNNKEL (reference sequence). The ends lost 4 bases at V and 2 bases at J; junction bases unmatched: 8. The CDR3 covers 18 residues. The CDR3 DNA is TGTGCCAGCAGCCCTAGCGGGAGATCTAGCACTGGGGCCAACGTCCTGACTTTC. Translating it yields CASSPSGRSSTGANVLTF.

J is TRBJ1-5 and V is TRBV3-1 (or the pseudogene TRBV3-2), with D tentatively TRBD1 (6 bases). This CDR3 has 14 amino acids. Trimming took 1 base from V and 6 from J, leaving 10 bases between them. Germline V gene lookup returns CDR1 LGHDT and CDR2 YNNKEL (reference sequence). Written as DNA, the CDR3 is TGTGCCAGCAGCCAAGGGCTACAGGGTCAGCCCCAGCATTTT. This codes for CASSQGLQGQPQHF.

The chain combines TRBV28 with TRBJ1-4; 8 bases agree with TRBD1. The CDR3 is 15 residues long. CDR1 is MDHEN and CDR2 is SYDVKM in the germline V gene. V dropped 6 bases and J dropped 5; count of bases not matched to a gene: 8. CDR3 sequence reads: CASRAGTGGNEKLFF. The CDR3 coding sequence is TGTGCCAGCAGGGCCGGGACAGGAGGGAATGAAAAACTGTTTTTT.

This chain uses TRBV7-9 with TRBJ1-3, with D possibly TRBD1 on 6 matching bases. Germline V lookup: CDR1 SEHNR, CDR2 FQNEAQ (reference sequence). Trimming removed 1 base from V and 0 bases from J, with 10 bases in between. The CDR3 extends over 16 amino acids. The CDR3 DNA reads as TGTGCCAGCAGCTTAGGGAGGGGGGGCTCTGGAAACACCATATATTTT. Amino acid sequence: CASSLGRGGSGNTIYF.

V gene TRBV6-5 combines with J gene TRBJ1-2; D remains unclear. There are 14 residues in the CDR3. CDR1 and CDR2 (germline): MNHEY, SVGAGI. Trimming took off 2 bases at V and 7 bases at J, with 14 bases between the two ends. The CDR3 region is CASSYTDGRGGYTF. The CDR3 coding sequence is TGTGCCAGCAGTTACACGGATGGGAGAGGTGGCTACACCTTC.

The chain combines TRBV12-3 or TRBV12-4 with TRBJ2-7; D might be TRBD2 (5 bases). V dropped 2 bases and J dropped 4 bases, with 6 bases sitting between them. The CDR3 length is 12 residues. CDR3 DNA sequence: TGTGCCAGCAGTTTACGAGGGTACGAGCAGTACTTC. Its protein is CASSLRGYEQYF.

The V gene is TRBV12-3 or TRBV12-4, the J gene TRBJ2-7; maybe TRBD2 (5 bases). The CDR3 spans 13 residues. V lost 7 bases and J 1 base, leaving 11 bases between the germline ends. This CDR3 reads CASTLTGSYEQYF. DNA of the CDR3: TGTGCCAGCACCCTCACGGGGTCCTACGAGCAGTACTTC.